Below are 26 T cell receptor beta chains sequenced from a single sample in a study of blood T cells in healthy people across ages. Using a J-beta primer mix together with a sample-barcoded 5' primer, a second PCR was run for about 6 to 11 cycles. MiXCR, applied by TCRdb to the 5' RACE reads, yields one record per CDR3 protein. The repertoire holds about 560,000 distinct CDR3 sequences, with about a quarter as singletons. These data also featured in a second study, about T cells of mothers and their children.

The sequencing input was blood. The receptors shown here come from a boy between 2 and 10 years old in good health.

The rearrangement uses TRBV9 and TRBJ2-2, with 7 bases that match TRBD2. CDR1 SGDLS and CDR2 YYNGEE come from the germline V gene. V lost 0 bases and J lost 1; bases outside the gene matches: 6. CDR3 length: 17 residues. CDR3 nucleotides: TGTGCCAGCAGCGTAGAGGGAGGGACTCAGAACACCGGGGAGCTGTTTTTT. Amino acids: CASSVEGGTQNTGELFF. The whole variable domain, filled in from reference TRBV9 and TRBJ2-2, reads DSGVTQTPKHLITATGQRVTLRCSPRSGDLSVYWYQQSLDQGLQFLIQYYNGEERAKGNILERFSAQQFPDLHSELNLSSLELGDSALYFCASSVEGGTQNTGELFFGEGSRLTVL.

The V gene is TRBV4-1, the J gene TRBJ1-4; D uncertain. V dropped 1 base and J dropped 5 bases, with 17 bases sitting between them. CDR1 and CDR2 (germline): MGHRA, YSYEKL. CDR3 size: 17 residues. CDR3 DNA sequence: TGCGCCAGCAGCCAAGTCGCCCTCGGGATAACCAATGAAAAACTGTTTTTT. Its protein product is CASSQVALGITNEKLFF.

This chain links TRBV27 with TRBJ2-1; 9 nucleotides line up with TRBD1. CDR1 and CDR2 from the germline V gene are MNHEY and SMNVEV (reference sequence). This CDR3 is built from 16 residues. The V segment lost 5 bases and the J segment 4 bases; nucleotides outside the gene matches: 9. The CDR3: CASSPGQGSRYNEQFF. CDR3 DNA sequence: TGTGCCAGCAGTCCAGGACAGGGGTCACGGTACAATGAGCAGTTCTTC.

This clonotype appeared a few times. The rearrangement uses TRBV2 and TRBJ2-2; D may be TRBD1 (6 bases). Germline assignment: CDR1 SNHLY and CDR2 FYNNEI. V lost 9 bases, J lost 6 bases, and 8 bases lay in between. The CDR3 has 11 amino acids. CDR3 sequence: CARQGPGELFF. The CDR3 region has the DNA TGTGCCAGACAGGGTCCCGGGGAGCTGTTTTTT. The full variable domain, in which reference TRBV2 and TRBJ2-2 provide the parts outside the CDR3, is EPEVTQTPSHQVTQMGQEVILRCVPISNHLYFYWYRQILGQKVEFLVSFYNNEISEKSEIFDDQFSVERPDGSNFTLKIRSTKLEDSAMYFCARQGPGELFFGEGSRLTVL.

V gene TRBV6-5 combines with J gene TRBJ2-5, with TRBD2 as a possible D gene (5 bases). The germline V and J ends were trimmed by 2 bases and 1 base, with 11 bases remaining between them. This CDR3 spans 15 amino acids. CDR1 MNHEY and CDR2 SVGAGI come from the germline V gene. The chain's CDR3 is CASSYAGGTQETQYF. Written as DNA, the CDR3 is TGTGCCAGCAGTTACGCGGGCGGAACCCAAGAGACCCAGTACTTC.

The CDR3 protein is CASSSGAYTGELFF. The CDR3 bases are TGTGCCAGCAGTAGCGGGGCATACACCGGGGAGCTGTTTTTT. V is TRBV12-3 or TRBV12-4 and J is TRBJ2-2; 7 bases line up with TRBD2. The CDR3 extends over 14 amino acids. V gave up 5 bases and J gave up 3 bases; unmatched junction bases: 3.

This clonotype was counted a few times. This chain links TRBV2 with TRBJ2-7; 10 bases map to TRBD2. TRBJ2-1 explains the end of the DNA better; the J call may be wrong. The V gene's germline CDR1 is SNHLY and CDR2 FYNNEI. The CDR3 contains 14 residues. The CDR3 reads CASTRTSGYNEQFF. The CDR3 nucleotides are TGTGCCAGCACCAGGACTAGCGGATACAATGAGCAGTTCTTC.

The rearrangement uses TRBV20-1 and TRBJ2-7; D might be TRBD1 or TRBD2, each matching 5 bases. From germline, CDR1 is DFQATT and CDR2 SNEGSKA (reference sequence). V was trimmed by 1 base and J by 3 bases, leaving 13 bases between them. The CDR3 runs 14 residues. CDR3 DNA: TGCAGTGCTAGAGTGCAGGGTGGGGGCTACGAGCAGTACTTC. It codes for CSARVQGGGYEQYF.

The gene calls are TRBV12-5 and TRBJ2-1, with 8 positions matching TRBD2. CDR1 is LGHNT, CDR2 FRNRAP, per germline. The CDR3 contains 16 residues. Trimming removed 1 base from V and 7 bases from J; junction bases left unmatched: 9. The CDR3 nucleotides are TGTGCTAGTGGTTTGGCTACTAGCGGAATATCAAATGAGCAGTTCTTC. Its protein is CASGLATSGISNEQFF.

The rearrangement uses TRBV24-1 and TRBJ2-2; 10 bases line up with TRBD2. The V gene's germline CDR1 is KGHDR and CDR2 SFDVKD. The CDR3 loop spans 15 amino acids. The J segment lost 6 bases and the V segment lost 3 bases, leaving 3 bases of the junction unmatched. CDR3 DNA sequence: TGTGCCACCAGTGATCCGGGACTAGCGTCCGGGGAGCTGTTTTTT. The encoded protein is CATSDPGLASGELFF.

The rearrangement links TRBV18 to TRBJ2-5, with a possible D match to TRBD1 (6 bases). Trimming shortened V by 1 base and J by 5 bases, and 17 bases separated the two germline ends. The CDR3 length is 16 residues. Germline V gene lookup returns CDR1 KGHSH and CDR2 LQKENI. The CDR3 DNA is TGTGCCAGCTCACCACGAGGGCTTACAGGGTTGGAGACCCAGTACTTC. Protein: CASSPRGLTGLETQYF.

The chain is built from TRBV20-1 and TRBJ1-5, with a possible D match to TRBD1 (5 bases). The ends were cut back, 3 bases at V and 7 bases at J, with 16 bases in the middle. The CDR3 is 14 residues long. CDR1 DFQATT and CDR2 SNEGSKA come from the germline V gene (reference sequence). Here the CDR3 DNA reads TGCAGTGCTAGGTCTACAGGACACCAACAGCCCCAGCATTTT. This sequence encodes CSARSTGHQQPQHF.

This clonotype showed up just a few times. The V gene is TRBV14, the J gene TRBJ1-2, with D unclear. The CDR3 has 12 residues. V lost 0 bases and J lost 12, with 11 bases in between. Per the germline V gene, CDR1 is SGHDN and CDR2 is FVKESK. CDR3 nucleotide sequence: TGTGCCAGCAGCCAAGACCGGATGCGGCACACCTTC. Translation gives CASSQDRMRHTF.

The chain has TRBV11-3 and TRBJ1-2, with a tentative D call TRBD1 (5 bases). Trimming took off 5 bases at V and 8 bases at J, with 15 bases between the two ends. CDR1 is SGHNT, CDR2 YENEEA, per germline. This CDR3 comprises 13 residues. The CDR3 nucleotides are TGTGCCAGCAGCGCCTCCAGGGTAGGCGGCTACACCTTC. Protein: CASSASRVGGYTF.

V is TRBV6-1 and J is TRBJ2-3; 7 bases agree with TRBD2. CDR3 length: 15 amino acids. V lost 6 bases and J lost 1; bases outside the gene matches: 7. Germline values: CDR1 MNHNS, CDR2 SASEGT. The CDR3 spells CASSKWGGGTDTQYF. Here the CDR3 DNA reads TGTGCCAGCAGCAAGTGGGGGGGAGGCACAGATACGCAGTATTTT.

The rearrangement joins TRBV5-1 to TRBJ1-2, with D unresolved. Germline CDR1 and CDR2: SGHRS and YFSETQ. V shed 2 bases and J shed 1 base, with 12 bases lying between them. This CDR3 spans 15 amino acids. The DNA for the CDR3 is TGCGCCAGCAGCTTTATCGGTACAGTTAACTATGGCTACACCTTC. Protein sequence: CASSFIGTVNYGYTF.

V and J are TRBV29-1 and TRBJ2-5; 8 bases line up with TRBD2. V lost 6 bases, J lost 0 bases, and 3 bases stayed unmatched. The V gene's germline CDR1 is SQVTM and CDR2 ANQGSEA. The CDR3 loop spans 13 amino acids. CDR3 region: CSVVAGYQETQYF. CDR3 in DNA: TGCAGCGTCGTAGCGGGGTACCAAGAGACCCAGTACTTC.

The V gene is TRBV19, the J gene TRBJ2-1; TRBD2 agrees at 11 bases. Germline CDR1 and CDR2: LNHDA and SQIVND (reference sequence). The CDR3 covers 16 residues. J gave up 1 base and V 2 bases, and 1 base lay outside the gene matches. Here the CDR3 reads CASSIRTSGSYNEQFF. CDR3 in DNA: TGTGCCAGTAGTATAAGGACTAGCGGGTCCTACAATGAGCAGTTCTTC.

This chain connects TRBV5-1 to TRBJ2-5; 8 bases align to TRBD2. Germline V gives CDR1 SGHRS, CDR2 YFSETQ. J lost 1 base, V lost 6 bases, and 8 bases had no gene match. The CDR3 has 15 amino acids. The CDR3 DNA sequence: TGCGCCAGCAAACGAAGCGGGGGCACCCAAGAGACCCAGTACTTC. It codes for CASKRSGGTQETQYF.

The chain couples TRBV5-1 to TRBJ2-1; D is ambiguous. The tail of the sequence fits TRBJ2-7 better, so the J call may be wrong. Germline-derived CDR1 and CDR2 are SGHRS and YFSETQ. CDR3 length: 13 residues. CDR3 nucleotide sequence: TGCGCCAGCAGCCCCCCGGCGCACTACGAGCAGTACTTC. Translation: CASSPPAHYEQYF.

The genes are TRBV4-1 and TRBJ2-7; D perhaps matches TRBD1 (5 bases). Trimming removed 1 base at V and 3 bases at J, with 10 bases between. The CDR3 is 14 amino acids. CDR1 is MGHRA and CDR2 is YSYEKL in the germline V gene. CDR3 DNA sequence: TGCGCCAGCAGCCAAGTAGGGGATATCTACGAGCAGTACTTC. Encoded protein: CASSQVGDIYEQYF.

This clonotype was seen a few times. The rearrangement joins TRBV7-9 to TRBJ2-1; TRBD2 might be the D (5 bases). V lost 1 base, J lost 4 bases, and 17 bases lay in between. Germline loops: CDR1 SEHNR, CDR2 FQNEAQ (reference sequence). The CDR3 has 17 amino acids. CDR3 DNA: TGTGCCAGCAGCTTAGAGTCGTCGGACTCTCGGTACAATGAGCAGTTCTTC. Translated, it gives CASSLESSDSRYNEQFF.

The sample holds a few counts of this clonotype. The chain combines TRBV7-2 with TRBJ2-3; D remains unclear. Germline assignment: CDR1 SGHTA and CDR2 FQGNSA. The CDR3 is 12 amino acids. V gave up 4 bases and J gave up 2 bases, with 4 bases separating them. The CDR3 sequence is CASSSHTDTQYF. In DNA form, the CDR3 reads TGTGCCAGCAGCTCTCACACAGATACGCAGTATTTT.

The V call is TRBV27, the J call TRBJ2-7; TRBD1 might be the D (5 bases). The CDR3 is 14 amino acids. Trimming stripped 2 bases from V and 3 bases from J, with 11 bases between. CDR1 is MNHEY, CDR2 SMNVEV, per germline (reference sequence). This CDR3 is CASSLHKQDYEQYF. The CDR3 DNA sequence: TGTGCCAGCAGTTTACACAAACAGGACTACGAGCAGTACTTC.

This clonotype appeared once. Being one base from a much bigger clone, this may be a read error. As the CDR3 is not closed by the conserved phenylalanine or tryptophan, this likely results from a read error. The chain is built from TRBV12-3 or TRBV12-4 and TRBJ2-5, with a weak D call TRBD2 (7 bases). With the DNA end fitting TRBJ2-7 better, the J assignment may be wrong. CDR3 length: 11 residues. The CDR3 DNA reads TGTGCCAGCTGGGGGGGGCACGAGCAGTACTAC. This encodes CASWGGHEQYY.

The genes are TRBV20-1 and TRBJ2-5; D possibly uses TRBD1 or TRBD2 (6 bases each). TRBJ2-1 explains the end of the DNA better; the J call may be wrong. In germline, CDR1 is DFQATT, CDR2 SNEGSKA (reference sequence). This CDR3 spans 14 amino acids. The CDR3 loop reads CSASGGQFYNEQFF. CDR3 bases: TGCAGTGCCTCTGGGGGGCAATTTTACAATGAGCAGTTCTTC.